The clone carrying this T cell receptor (beta chain) was found once. Per the germline V gene, CDR1 is LNHNV and CDR2 is YYDKDF (reference sequence). Germline trimming cut 3 bases from V and 5 bases from J; bases unmatched to any gene: 4. This CDR3 region has 16 residues. The sample is drawn from a study of control samples from healthy donors and cancer patients. Clones were read by immunoSEQ multiplex PCR, and TCRdb kept only the in-frame ones, dropping some. The sample lists 150,000 to 190,000 clones; over 85% were seen once. The chain couples TRBV15 to TRBJ2-2; TRBD1 aligns across 12 bases. This receptor was obtained from a man aged 50 or older in good health. Sequences were obtained from blood. The CDR3 is CATSRGQGARTGELFF. CDR3 bases: TGTGCCACCAGCAGGGGACAGGGGGCGCGTACCGGGGAGCTGTTTTTT.